This TCR beta chain was retrieved from a study of cytomegalovirus exposure and HLA in healthy donors. Regarding the study as a whole: About 87% or about 30% of the time was how often most TCR beta V segments were productive, according to an earlier analysis. Reported findings show TCR beta sequences accurately forecast HLA-A and HLA-B alleles in most subjects.

Worth noting for this clone: Its target is not known.

PCR involved 60 Vbeta and 13 Jbeta primers. Assay: immunoSEQ multiplex PCR; the TCRdb copy retains only in-frame clones and omits some. The sample holds more than 100,000 clones, 60% to 75% seen once. In germline, CDR1 is GTSNPN, CDR2 SVGIG (reference sequence). The V segment lost 6 bases and the J segment 5 bases; nucleotides outside the gene matches: 14. The CDR3 length is 15 residues. The receptor was derived from a woman between 45 and 65 years old in good health and CMV-seropositive. V usage is TRBV30 and J usage is TRBJ2-7; 9 bases fit TRBD2. Input material: PBMCs. CDR3 DNA sequence: TGTGCCTGCTCCTCGACTAGCGGAACCCTCCACGAGCAGTACTTC. The encoded protein is CACSSTSGTLHEQYF.